This T cell receptor beta chain was identified during a study of T cell responses to AZD1222 COVID-19 vaccine. V lost 0 bases and J lost 2; bases outside the gene matches: 5. CDR3 length equals 16 residues. Germline-derived CDR1 and CDR2 are SGHRS and YFSETQ. Study-wide points: A rise in Spike-specific TCR breadth and depth followed two AZD1222 doses. A reported finding is that nearly half of spike-specific TCRs target unmutated variant regions. It should be noted that donors were predominantly white British and more often female, and clonal diversity was possibly underestimated.

Measured with immunoSEQ multiplex PCR; TCRdb has only the in-frame clones, and not every one. This table holds more than 95,000 clones, 86% found once. A remark on this clone: Its antigen is unidentified. This sample also contains other DNA sequences that code for the same CDR3.

The input for sequencing was peripheral blood, taken 28 days after the second dose of the MenACWY control vaccine. This chain links TRBV5-1 with TRBJ2-5; 9 nucleotides line up with TRBD2. The TCR was taken from an adult who received the MenACWY meningococcal vaccine as a control. This CDR3 reads CASSLAPAGGQETQYF. The CDR3 DNA sequence: TGCGCCAGCAGCTTGGCCCCAGCGGGAGGTCAAGAGACCCAGTACTTC.